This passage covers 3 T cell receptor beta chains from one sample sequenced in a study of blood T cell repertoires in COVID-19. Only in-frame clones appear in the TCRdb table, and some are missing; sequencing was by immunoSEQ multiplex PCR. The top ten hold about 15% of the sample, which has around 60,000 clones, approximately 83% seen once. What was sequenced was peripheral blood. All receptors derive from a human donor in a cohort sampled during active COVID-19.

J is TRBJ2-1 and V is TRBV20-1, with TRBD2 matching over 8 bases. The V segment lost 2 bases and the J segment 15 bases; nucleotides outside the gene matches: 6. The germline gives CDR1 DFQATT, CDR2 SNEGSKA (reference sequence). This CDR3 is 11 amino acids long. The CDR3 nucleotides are TGCAGTGCTAGACGTCGGGAGGGCACGTTCTTC. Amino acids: CSARRREGTFF.

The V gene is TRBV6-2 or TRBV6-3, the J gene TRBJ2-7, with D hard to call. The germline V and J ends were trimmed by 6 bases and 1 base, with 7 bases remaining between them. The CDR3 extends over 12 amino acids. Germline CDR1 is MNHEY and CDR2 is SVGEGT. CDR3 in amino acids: CASSQESYEQYF. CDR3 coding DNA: TGTGCCAGCAGCCAGGAGTCCTACGAGCAGTACTTC.

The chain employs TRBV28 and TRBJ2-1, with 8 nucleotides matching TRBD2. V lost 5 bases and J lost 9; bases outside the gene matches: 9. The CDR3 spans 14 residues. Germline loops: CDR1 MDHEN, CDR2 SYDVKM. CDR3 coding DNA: TGTGCCAGCAGTCACCAGCGGGAGTTAGGTGAGCAGTTCTTC. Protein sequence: CASSHQRELGEQFF. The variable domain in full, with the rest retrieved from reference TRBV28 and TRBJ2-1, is DVKVTQSSRYLVKRTGEKVFLECVQDMDHENMFWYRQDPGLGLRLIYFSYDVKMKEKGDIPEGYSVSREKKERFSLILESASTNQTSMYLCASSHQRELGEQFFGPGTRLTVL.